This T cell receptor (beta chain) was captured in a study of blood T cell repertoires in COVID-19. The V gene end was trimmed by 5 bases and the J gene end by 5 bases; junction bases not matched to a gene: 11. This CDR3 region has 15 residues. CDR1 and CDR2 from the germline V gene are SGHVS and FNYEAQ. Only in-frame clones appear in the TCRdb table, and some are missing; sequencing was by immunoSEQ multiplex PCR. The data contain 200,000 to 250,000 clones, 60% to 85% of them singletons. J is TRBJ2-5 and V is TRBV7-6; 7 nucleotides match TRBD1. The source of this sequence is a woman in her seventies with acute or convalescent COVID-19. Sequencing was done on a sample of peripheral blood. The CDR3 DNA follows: TGTGCCAGCAGCCCCATGAACAGGGGCCCGGAGACCCAGTACTTC. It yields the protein CASSPMNRGPETQYF.